This TCR beta chain was documented in a study of T cells in Graves' hyperthyroidism and ophthalmopathy. Overall study results and limits: Median prediction lead before ophthalmopathy onset was 6 to 8 months with the model.

Germline CDR1 SGHTS, CDR2 YDEGEE. This CDR3 region has 12 residues. V lost 7 bases, J lost 5 bases, and 10 bases lay in between. This clonotype was seen repeatedly, ten times or more. Its antigen is unknown. A patient was excluded if there was uncontrolled infection, other autoimmune disease, pregnancy or lactation. The authors obtained PBMCs from 10 ml of fresh peripheral blood. TCR beta CDR3 regions were amplified from RNA. First-round RT-PCR targeting the TCR CDR3 was performed with the HTBI primer set. TCRdb re-analysed the multiplex PCR reads in MiXCR, keeping a single row per CDR3 protein. The sample has roughly 300,000 distinct CDR3 sequences, 25% seen once.

This sequence originates from a man between 35 and 55 years old with Graves' hyperthyroidism that later progressed to Graves' ophthalmopathy. This chain joins TRBV5-8 and TRBJ2-1; D unresolved. The sequenced sample was blood. This CDR3 is CASGDGNNEQFF. The DNA of the CDR3 is TGTGCCAGCGGGGATGGGAACAATGAGCAGTTCTTC.